This passage covers 7 T cell receptor beta chains from one sample sequenced in a study of regulatory T cells in long-lasting Graves disease. Arm-PCR of CDR3 regions and iRepertoire HTBI primers were used to build TCR beta libraries. TCRdb processed the multiplex PCR reads anew with MiXCR; each CDR3 protein has one entry. The sample has about 500,000 distinct CDR3 sequences; approximately 12% are singletons. Time point: newly diagnosed GD, antithyroid drugs for less than 3 months. PBMC RNA served as the TCR library source. Another study also made use of these data, one on T cells in Graves' hyperthyroidism and ophthalmopathy.

The sequencing here drew on peripheral blood mononuclear cells (PBMCs), taken at new diagnosis, from a patient treated with antithyroid drugs. These receptors all come from a woman in her twenties or thirties with Graves disease.

In its sample, this clonotype was seen many times. The chain carries TRBV30 and TRBJ1-4; D gene unclear. The V gene lost 5 bases and the J gene lost 5 bases, with 6 bases spanning the gap. The CDR3 extends over 11 amino acids. Per the germline V gene, CDR1 is GTSNPN and CDR2 is SVGIG (reference sequence). Written as DNA, the CDR3 is TGTGCCTGGGACGGGAATGAAAAACTGTTTTTT. Translating it yields CAWDGNEKLFF.

This clonotype was counted at least ten times. The CDR3, as DNA: TGTGCCTGGAGTGTACTCGGGAATAAAGGAGAGGAGACCCAGTACTTC. Translation gives CAWSVLGNKGEETQYF. The chain joins TRBV30 to TRBJ2-5, with D perhaps matching TRBD2 (5 bases). Trimming took 0 bases from V and 5 from J, leaving 19 bases between them. This CDR3 is 16 amino acids long. Looked up from germline, CDR1 is GTSNPN and CDR2 is SVGIG (reference sequence).

This clonotype was picked up a small number of times. This sequence joins TRBV19 and TRBJ2-1, with 7 bases identical to TRBD1. V lost 0 bases to trimming and J lost 4 bases; unmatched junction nucleotides: 6. CDR3 length equals 16 residues. CDR1 and CDR2 (germline): LNHDA, SQIVND (reference sequence). CDR3 DNA sequence: TGTGCCAGTAGTATAGATTTACTGACAGGGTACAATGAGCAGTTCTTC. Amino acid sequence: CASSIDLLTGYNEQFF.

This clonotype was found many times. V and J are TRBV12-3 or TRBV12-4 and TRBJ1-5, with D perhaps TRBD1 (5 bases). Trimming left V 5 bases short and J 6 bases short, with 11 bases between. The CDR3 is 13 amino acids. CDR3 protein: CASSPGVSQPQHF. DNA for the CDR3: TGTGCCAGCAGTCCGGGGGTGAGTCAGCCCCAGCATTTT.

The sample holds many counts of this clonotype. CDR3 protein: CASSDGHGMAGNTIYF. The CDR3 DNA follows: TGTGCCAGCAGTGATGGACACGGAATGGCTGGAAACACCATATATTTT. This chain uses TRBV6-1 with TRBJ1-3; D is possibly TRBD1 (5 bases). There are 16 residues in the CDR3. Germline V gene data show CDR1 as MNHNS and CDR2 as SASEGT. V lost 3 bases and J 2 bases, leaving 14 bases between the germline ends.

This clonotype was counted between two and nine times. The chain employs TRBV9 and TRBJ2-2; TRBD1 matches 10 bases. CDR1 is SGDLS and CDR2 is YYNGEE in the germline V gene. With 2 bases clipped from V and 4 bases from J, the junction kept 5 bases outside the gene matches. This CDR3 is 16 amino acids long. The CDR3 spells CASSVGTGAPTGELFF. DNA of the CDR3: TGTGCCAGCAGCGTTGGGACAGGGGCTCCCACCGGGGAGCTGTTTTTT.

This clonotype was detected only a few times. The chain carries TRBV5-1 and TRBJ2-1, with D possibly being TRBD2 (5 bases). This CDR3 has 14 residues. Germline-derived CDR1 and CDR2 are SGHRS and YFSETQ. The ends were cut back, 7 bases at V and 6 bases at J, with 17 bases in the middle. CDR3 in DNA: TGCGCCAGCGGAAAATCGACTACACCCAATGAGCAGTTCTTC. It encodes CASGKSTTPNEQFF.